Shown below are 26 T cell receptor beta chains from a single sample sequenced in a study of T cells in Graves' hyperthyroidism and ophthalmopathy. TCR beta CDR3 regions were amplified from RNA. Primed by the HTBI set, a first-round RT-PCR was run on the TCR CDR3. One entry per CDR3 protein, called by TCRdb with MiXCR from the multiplex PCR reads. The sample consists of some 580,000 distinct CDR3 sequences, approximately 15% of them appearing once. The sequenced material came from blood. These receptor sequences come from a woman aged 40 to 50 with Graves' ophthalmopathy.

This chain links TRBV11-2 with TRBJ2-5; a weak D match, TRBD1 (6 bases). Per germline, CDR1 SGHAT and CDR2 FQNNGV. CDR3 size: 19 residues. The V end was cut by 4 bases, the J end by 0 bases, with 24 bases between. CDR3 loop: CASSSPLVQGLGYQETQYF. The CDR3 DNA is TGTGCCAGCAGCTCACCCCTCGTACAGGGCCTAGGGTACCAAGAGACCCAGTACTTC.

Only a few counts were recorded for this clonotype. This chain connects TRBV6-4 to TRBJ2-1; 10 positions agree with TRBD1. This CDR3 comprises 14 residues. Germline trimming cut 9 bases from V and 5 bases from J; bases unmatched to any gene: 7. CDR1 and CDR2 from the germline V gene are MRHNA and SNTAGT. The CDR3: CASKAGTGDNEQFF. The CDR3 DNA reads as TGTGCCAGTAAGGCGGGGACAGGGGACAATGAGCAGTTCTTC.

In this sample, this clonotype turned up a few times. This may stem from a read error, because a much larger clone lies one nucleotide away. The V and J genes are TRBV2 and TRBJ2-7; 7 nucleotides match TRBD2. This CDR3 has 15 amino acids. Germline lookup yields CDR1 SNHLY and CDR2 FYNNEI. The ends lost 6 bases at V and 1 base at J; junction bases unmatched: 9. For the CDR3, the DNA is TGTGCCAGCAGCGCAACTGGCGGGAGTTCCTACGAGCAGTACTTC. As protein: CASSATGGSSYEQYF.

This clonotype was found many times. The chain joins TRBV7-3 to TRBJ2-1, with 8 bases identical to TRBD2. V lost 3 bases and J lost 6; bases outside the gene matches: 4. The CDR3 spans 14 residues. CDR1 is SGHTA, CDR2 FQGTGA, per germline. CDR3 DNA: TGTGCCAGCAGCTTTAAGGCGGGGGGCAATGAGCAGTTCTTC. Protein sequence: CASSFKAGGNEQFF.

This clonotype came up many times. The chain combines TRBV6-4 with TRBJ2-3; no reliable D call. V was clipped by 2 bases and J by 0 bases, with 6 bases between them. This CDR3 region has 14 residues. Germline V gives CDR1 MRHNA, CDR2 SNTAGT. CDR3 nucleotides: TGTGCCAGCAGTGACAGGGCAAGCACAGATACGCAGTATTTT. Amino acid sequence: CASSDRASTDTQYF.

This clonotype was picked up a small number of times. The chain links TRBV20-1 to TRBJ2-2; D not certain. This CDR3 is 16 amino acids long. Germline CDR1 DFQATT, CDR2 SNEGSKA (reference sequence). Trimming took off 3 bases at V and 0 bases at J, with 14 bases between the two ends. CDR3 sequence: CSASDDRVSNTGELFF. CDR3 DNA: TGCAGTGCTAGTGATGACCGGGTATCGAACACCGGGGAGCTGTTTTTT.

A few counts support this clonotype. This sequence joins TRBV9 and TRBJ2-2; possibly TRBD2 for D (6 bases). V shed 0 bases and J shed 1 base, with 7 bases lying between them. CDR1 is SGDLS and CDR2 is YYNGEE in the germline V gene. The CDR3 extends over 15 amino acids. CDR3 sequence reads: CASSVGAGNTGELFF. The CDR3, as DNA: TGTGCCAGCAGCGTAGGAGCGGGGAACACCGGGGAGCTGTTTTTT.

This clonotype was recorded at least ten times. The chain couples TRBV29-1 to TRBJ2-3, with a tentative D call TRBD1 (5 bases). The CDR3 is 12 residues long. Germline V lookup: CDR1 SQVTM, CDR2 ANQGSEA. V was shortened by 5 bases and J by 5 bases, with 11 bases between the two germline ends. CDR3 sequence: CSVTPQGDTQYF. CDR3 in DNA: TGCAGCGTTACCCCCCAGGGAGATACGCAGTATTTT.

This clonotype was seen a handful of times. The rearrangement uses TRBV20-1 and TRBJ2-2; either TRBD1 or TRBD2 may supply D (5 bases each). The V gene's germline CDR1 is DFQATT and CDR2 SNEGSKA (reference sequence). The V end was cut by 3 bases, the J end by 3 bases, with 11 bases between. The length of the CDR3 is 14 residues. CDR3 amino acids: CSASEGSDTGELFF. The CDR3 nucleotides are TGCAGTGCTAGCGAGGGGTCCGACACCGGGGAGCTGTTTTTT.

In this sample, this clonotype turned up once. This clone may be a read error of a much larger clone one base away. The conserved final phenylalanine or tryptophan is absent from the CDR3, which likely points to a read error. The rearrangement uses TRBV20-1 and TRBJ1-5; D is unclear. Looked up from germline, CDR1 is DFQATT and CDR2 is SNEGSKA (reference sequence). The ends were cut back, 4 bases at V and 4 bases at J, with 11 bases in the middle. The CDR3 totals 13 residues. CDR3 nucleotide sequence: TGCAGTGCTACCGTGGATTTAAATCAGCCCCAGCATCTT. This gives the protein CSATVDLNQPQHL.

There are a few counts of this clonotype. This rearrangement joins TRBV6-1 to TRBJ1-2; D gene unclear. This CDR3 has 13 residues. The germline V and J ends were trimmed by 4 bases and 5 bases, with 11 bases remaining between them. Germline assignment: CDR1 MNHNS and CDR2 SASEGT. The CDR3 protein is CASSATREYGYTF. For the CDR3, the DNA is TGTGCCAGCAGTGCTACACGGGAGTATGGCTACACCTTC.

Written as DNA, the CDR3 is TGTGCCAGCAGTTTATTTTTGTACCGGGAAAAACTGTTTTTT. It specifies CASSLFLYREKLFF. The chain carries TRBV28 and TRBJ1-4; D not certain. The CDR3 runs 14 residues. CDR1 is MDHEN, CDR2 SYDVKM, per germline. The V gene lost 1 base and the J gene lost 8 bases, with 11 bases spanning the gap.

This chain links TRBV14 with TRBJ2-5; tentative D call: TRBD1 (5 bases). The ends were cut back, 5 bases at V and 4 bases at J, with 11 bases in the middle. This CDR3 contains 13 residues. Per germline, CDR1 SGHDN and CDR2 FVKESK. The DNA of the CDR3 is TGTGCCAGCAGCGCAGGGTATCGAGAGACCCAGTACTTC. Its protein product is CASSAGYRETQYF.

This clonotype has ten or more counts. The chain is built from TRBV6-1 and TRBJ2-7; D remains unclear. In germline, CDR1 is MNHNS, CDR2 SASEGT. V lost 7 bases and J lost 3, with 7 bases in between. CDR3 length: 11 residues. The CDR3, as DNA: TGTGCCAGCACCGGGTTCTACGAGCAGTACTTC. It specifies CASTGFYEQYF.

Only a few counts were recorded for this clonotype. This chain links TRBV6-1 with TRBJ2-7, with D perhaps matching TRBD2 (7 bases). Per germline, CDR1 MNHNS and CDR2 SASEGT. Trimming removed 5 bases from V and 5 bases from J, with 19 bases in between. The CDR3 totals 15 residues. The CDR3 nucleotides read TGTGCCAGCAGTAATTGGGGAGGGGGGGGGAACGAGCAGTACTTC. It codes for CASSNWGGGGNEQYF.

This clonotype was seen ten or more times. V usage is TRBV2 and J usage is TRBJ2-7; 7 bases are a match to TRBD2. CDR3 size: 12 residues. The trim removed 6 bases at V and 7 bases at J, leaving 6 bases unmatched. CDR1 is SNHLY, CDR2 FYNNEI, per germline. CDR3 sequence reads: CASRRLADEQYF. Here the CDR3 DNA reads TGTGCCAGCAGACGACTAGCCGATGAGCAGTACTTC.

This clonotype was recorded at least ten times. The chain recombines TRBV29-1 with TRBJ2-3, with D tentatively TRBD2 (6 bases). The CDR3 contains 15 residues. The V gene lost 1 base and the J gene lost 0 bases, with 11 bases spanning the gap. The V gene's germline CDR1 is SQVTM and CDR2 ANQGSEA. This CDR3 reads CSVEALATSTDTQYF. The CDR3 DNA is TGCAGCGTTGAAGCTCTAGCGACTAGCACAGATACGCAGTATTTT.

At least ten counts were recorded for this clonotype. V usage is TRBV11-2 and J usage is TRBJ1-6; D uncertain. Germline V lookup: CDR1 SGHAT, CDR2 FQNNGV. The V gene lost 3 bases and the J gene lost 9 bases, with 12 bases spanning the gap. CDR3 size: 14 residues. The CDR3 is CASSFSGLGSPLHF. The CDR3 coding sequence is TGTGCCAGCAGCTTTAGCGGTTTGGGTTCACCCCTCCACTTT.

This clonotype has just a few counts. This rearrangement joins TRBV2 to TRBJ2-1; D ambiguous. The CDR3 sequence is 15 residues long. The V and J ends lost 3 bases and 0 bases respectively, with 9 bases between them. Looked up from germline, CDR1 is SNHLY and CDR2 is FYNNEI. As DNA, the CDR3 is TGTGCCAGCAGTGAGGTCCGAAGCTCCTACAATGAGCAGTTCTTC. Residues: CASSEVRSSYNEQFF.

This chain links TRBV3-1 with TRBJ2-5, with TRBD2 as a possible D gene (5 bases). The length of the CDR3 is 12 residues. Germline CDR1 and CDR2: LGHDT and YNNKEL (reference sequence). Trimming took off 6 bases at V and 5 bases at J, with 10 bases between the two ends. Written as DNA, the CDR3 is TGTGCCAGCAGTCGGGATGAGGAGACCCAGTACTTC. Translating it yields CASSRDEETQYF.

This sequence joins TRBV2 and TRBJ1-2, with TRBD1 identical over 8 bases. This CDR3 comprises 19 residues. With V trimmed by 6 bases and J by 0 bases, 18 bases remained unmatched. Germline V gene data show CDR1 as SNHLY and CDR2 as FYNNEI. CDR3 protein: CASRASTDREGGSNYGYTF. CDR3 sequence (DNA): TGTGCCAGCAGAGCATCTACGGACAGGGAAGGTGGATCTAACTATGGCTACACCTTC.

This clonotype was seen more than once but under ten times. As DNA, the CDR3 is TGTGCCAGCAGTTTTTCCAGCGTAGCAGATACGCAGTATTTT. Amino acids: CASSFSSVADTQYF. The rearrangement links TRBV27 to TRBJ2-3; D ambiguous. Trimming shortened V by 3 bases and J by 4 bases, and 11 bases separated the two germline ends. The CDR3 has 14 residues. Germline loops: CDR1 MNHEY, CDR2 SMNVEV (reference sequence).

Ten or more counts support this clonotype. The V gene is TRBV28, the J gene TRBJ2-3; no firm D call. Germline V lookup: CDR1 MDHEN, CDR2 SYDVKM. V dropped 6 bases and J dropped 8 bases, with 15 bases sitting between them. The CDR3 length is 13 residues. The CDR3 spells CASRIDRLSTQYF. DNA for the CDR3: TGTGCCAGCAGGATTGATCGGCTCAGTACGCAGTATTTT.

The chain is built from TRBV10-3 and TRBJ1-5; 11 bases are shared with TRBD1. The CDR3 spans 16 residues. Unmatched junction bases numbered 7, after V lost 3 bases and J lost 6 bases. Germline V gene sequence: CDR1 ENHRY, CDR2 SYGVKD. CDR3 region: CAISDTGTGGFQPQHF. The CDR3 DNA reads as TGTGCCATCAGTGACACCGGGACAGGGGGTTTTCAGCCCCAGCATTTT.

At least ten counts were recorded for this clonotype. The genes are TRBV6-5 and TRBJ2-1; TRBD2 aligns across 9 bases. Germline V gene sequence: CDR1 MNHEY, CDR2 SVGAGI. V lost 0 bases and J lost 2; bases outside the gene matches: 5. This CDR3 contains 17 residues. CDR3 sequence (DNA): TGTGCCAGCAGTTACTCGAGGGCTAGCGGGGCCTACAATGAGCAGTTCTTC. Its protein is CASSYSRASGAYNEQFF.

This clonotype has ten or more counts. The chain recombines TRBV11-2 with TRBJ2-2, with D unclear. Looked up from germline, CDR1 is SGHAT and CDR2 is FQNNGV. Trimming cost V 0 bases and J 6 bases, with 5 bases left between them. This CDR3 has 13 residues. The CDR3 DNA is TGTGCCAGCAGCTTAGACAGGTCCGGGGAGCTGTTTTTT. It specifies CASSLDRSGELFF.